This TCR beta chain was documented in a study of T cells in Graves' hyperthyroidism and ophthalmopathy. Whole-study findings and limits: In the blood, most expanded thyroid clonotypes above 0.001 appeared as well.

TCR beta CDR3 regions were amplified from RNA transcripts. HTBI primers were used for first-round RT-PCR of the TCR CDR3. MiXCR was run by TCRdb on the multiplex PCR reads, yielding one entry per CDR3 protein. The repertoire includes roughly 420,000 distinct CDR3 sequences, approximately 15% of them detected once, and approximately 7.5% sits in the top ten. Newly diagnosed hyperthyroidism, duration under 2 months, in patients aged 18 to 65. Any patient presenting with uncontrolled infection, other autoimmune disease, pregnancy or lactation was left out. This clonotype was counted at least ten times. Its antigen remains unidentified. Looked up from germline, CDR1 is LGHDT and CDR2 is YNNKEL (reference sequence). With 7 bases removed from V and 6 bases from J, the gap between germline ends came to 13 bases. The length of the CDR3 is 12 residues.

The rearrangement links TRBV3-1 to TRBJ2-7; D ambiguous. The sequencing sample was made of blood. This clonotype originated in a woman between 18 and 30 years old with Graves' hyperthyroidism. As DNA, the CDR3 is TGTGCCAGCAAGCCGCCTAGTGGCGAGCAGTACTTC. It translates to CASKPPSGEQYF.